This T cell receptor (beta chain) appears in the sequencing data of a study of T-cell reconstitution after alpha-beta-depleted transplantation in children. The study's findings and limits: Reports say that about two months after transplant, the alpha-beta T cells came out of several hundred graft clones that had expanded. From newly produced T cells came most of the T-cell counts and diversity one year after transplant. For some patients, TCRbeta diversity was high at day 60 because of recipient T cells and thymic progenitors that survived.

As for this clonotype: No antigen is known for it.

CDR3 length: 13 residues. V lost 3 bases and J lost 6; bases outside the gene matches: 3. The germline CDR1 and CDR2 sequences are KGHSH and LQKENI. It was with unique molecular identifiers that the TCRbeta library was prepared. One entry per CDR3 protein results from TCRdb running MiXCR on the PCR reads. The sample contains about 170,000 distinct CDR3 sequences, roughly 11% of which appear only once. The sequences come from PBMCs, collected before TCRalphabeta/CD19-depleted stem cell transplant. The J gene is TRBJ2-7, the V gene TRBV18; TRBD1 matches at 9 bases. The TCR sequence derives from a boy aged 2 to 10 with acute myeloid leukemia, due to receive a stem cell transplant. The CDR3 DNA reads TGTGCCAGCTCACCCACAGGGGGCGGCGAGCAGTACTTC. It specifies CASSPTGGGEQYF.